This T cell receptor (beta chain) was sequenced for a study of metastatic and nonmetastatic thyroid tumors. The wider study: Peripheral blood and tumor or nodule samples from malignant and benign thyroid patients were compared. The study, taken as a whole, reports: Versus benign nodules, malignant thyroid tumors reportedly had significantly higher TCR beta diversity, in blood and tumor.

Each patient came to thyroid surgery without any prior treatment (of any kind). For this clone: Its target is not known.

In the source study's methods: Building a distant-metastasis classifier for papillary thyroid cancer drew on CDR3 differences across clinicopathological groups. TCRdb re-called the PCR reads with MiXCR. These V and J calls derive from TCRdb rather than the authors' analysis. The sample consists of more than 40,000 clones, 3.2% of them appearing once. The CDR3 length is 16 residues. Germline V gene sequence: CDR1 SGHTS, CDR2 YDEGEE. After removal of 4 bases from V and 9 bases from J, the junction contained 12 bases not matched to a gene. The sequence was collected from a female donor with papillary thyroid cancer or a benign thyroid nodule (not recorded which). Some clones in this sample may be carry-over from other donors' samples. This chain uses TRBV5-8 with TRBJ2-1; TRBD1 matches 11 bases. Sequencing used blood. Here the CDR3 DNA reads TGTGCCAGCAGCCAGTCCGGGACAGGGGGGCCGGTTGAGCAGTTCTTC. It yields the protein CASSQSGTGGPVEQFF.